This is a list of T cell receptor beta chains from one sample in a study of T cell responses to AZD1222 COVID-19 vaccine. Sequencing was performed with immunoSEQ multiplex PCR; in TCRdb, only in-frame clones are kept and a portion is missing. The profile shows 80,000 or so clones, just over 90% of them singletons. The sample in question was peripheral blood, obtained 28 days after the second AZD1222 dose. All receptors come from an adult who received the AZD1222 COVID-19 vaccine. CDR3s include the opening cysteine and the closing phenylalanine or tryptophan. Fields, in order: V gene, D gene, J gene, CDR3 length, CDR3 protein, CDR3 DNA. D genes are given only for firm matches.

v_gene: TRBV5-1
d_gene: TRBD1
j_gene: TRBJ2-7
len: 15
CDR3aa: CASSLEVTGGSEQYF
CDR3nt: TGCGCCAGCAGCTTGGAGGTGACAGGGGGCTCCGAGCAGTACTTC

v_gene: TRBV12-5
d_gene: TRBD1
j_gene: TRBJ1-1
len: 13
CDR3aa: CASAKGANTEAFF
CDR3nt: TGTGCTAGTGCCAAGGGGGCGAACACTGAAGCTTTCTTT

v_gene: TRBV7-8
d_gene: -
j_gene: TRBJ1-5
len: 15
CDR3aa: CASSLGAGIHQPQHF
CDR3nt: TGTGCCAGCAGCTTAGGGGCAGGGATCCATCAGCCCCAGCATTTT

v_gene: TRBV5-1
d_gene: -
j_gene: TRBJ1-1
len: 15
CDR3aa: CASSLTDPSHTEAFF
CDR3nt: TGCGCCAGCAGCTTAACCGACCCTTCGCACACTGAAGCTTTCTTT

v_gene: TRBV11-1
d_gene: -
j_gene: TRBJ2-1
len: 16
CDR3aa: CASSLFRPPSEGEQFF
CDR3nt: TGTGCCAGCAGCTTGTTCAGGCCACCTTCAGAGGGTGAGCAGTTCTTC

v_gene: TRBV25-1
d_gene: -
j_gene: TRBJ1-4
len: 14
CDR3aa: CASSEWEGSEKLFF
CDR3nt: TGTGCCAGCAGTGAATGGGAGGGGAGTGAAAAACTGTTTTTT

v_gene: TRBV30
d_gene: -
j_gene: TRBJ2-5
len: 13
CDR3aa: CASHIGVQETQYF
CDR3nt: TGTGCCTCTCATATAGGCGTTCAAGAGACCCAGTACTTC

v_gene: TRBV30
d_gene: -
j_gene: TRBJ1-5
len: 13
CDR3aa: CAWSGRVGQPQHF
CDR3nt: TGTGCCTGGAGTGGCCGGGTGGGGCAGCCCCAGCATTTT

v_gene: TRBV7-9
d_gene: -
j_gene: TRBJ2-5
len: 17
CDR3aa: CASSYQSRGEGGETQYF
CDR3nt: TGTGCCAGCAGCTACCAGTCGCGAGGAGAAGGAGGAGAGACCCAGTACTTC

v_gene: TRBV12-3/TRBV12-4
d_gene: -
j_gene: TRBJ1-1
len: 13
CDR3aa: CASSLEGNTEAFF
CDR3nt: TGTGCCAGCAGTTTAGAGGGGAACACTGAAGCTTTCTTT

v_gene: TRBV7-2
d_gene: -
j_gene: TRBJ2-7
len: 13
CDR3aa: CASSPSTRESLYF
CDR3nt: TGTGCCAGCAGCCCTTCTACCCGGGAGAGCTTGTACTTC